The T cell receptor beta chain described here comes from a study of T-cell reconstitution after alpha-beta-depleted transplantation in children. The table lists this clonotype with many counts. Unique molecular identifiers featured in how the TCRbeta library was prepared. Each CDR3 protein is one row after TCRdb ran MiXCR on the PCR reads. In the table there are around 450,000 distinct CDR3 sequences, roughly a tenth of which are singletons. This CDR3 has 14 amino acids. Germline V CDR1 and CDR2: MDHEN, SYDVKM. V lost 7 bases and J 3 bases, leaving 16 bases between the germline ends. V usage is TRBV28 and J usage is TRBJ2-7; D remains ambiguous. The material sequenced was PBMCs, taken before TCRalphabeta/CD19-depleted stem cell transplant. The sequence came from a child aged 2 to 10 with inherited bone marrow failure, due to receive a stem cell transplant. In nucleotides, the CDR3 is TGTGCCAGCAACCCCCGGGCCTTTCTCTACGAGCAGTACTTC. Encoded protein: CASNPRAFLYEQYF.